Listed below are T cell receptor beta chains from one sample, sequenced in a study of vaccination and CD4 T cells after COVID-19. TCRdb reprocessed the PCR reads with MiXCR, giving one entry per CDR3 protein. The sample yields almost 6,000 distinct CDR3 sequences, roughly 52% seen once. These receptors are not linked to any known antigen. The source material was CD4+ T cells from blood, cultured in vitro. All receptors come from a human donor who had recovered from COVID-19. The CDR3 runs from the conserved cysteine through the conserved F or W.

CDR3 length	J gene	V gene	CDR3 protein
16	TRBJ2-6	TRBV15	CATSGGRATGANVLTF
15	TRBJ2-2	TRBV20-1	CSARDRLGSTGELFF
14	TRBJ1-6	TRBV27	CASSLGGYNSPLHF
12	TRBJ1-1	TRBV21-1	CASSKHQGEAFF
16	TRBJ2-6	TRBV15	CATSRVAGSGANVLTF
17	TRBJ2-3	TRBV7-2	CASSSGVAGGAKDTQYF
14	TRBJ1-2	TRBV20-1	CSARVSGIHHGYTF
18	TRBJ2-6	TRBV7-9	CASGGAGSLRSGANVLTF
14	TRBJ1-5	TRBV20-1	CSARISGGHQPQHF
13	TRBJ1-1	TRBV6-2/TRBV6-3	CASSSPGSREAFF
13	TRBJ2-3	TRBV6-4	CASSDASGGTRYF
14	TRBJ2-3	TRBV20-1	CSAEDSQSTDTQYF
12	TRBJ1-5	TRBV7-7	CASSLGDQPQHF
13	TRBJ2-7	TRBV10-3	CAIMAGTDYEQYF
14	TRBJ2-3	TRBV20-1	CSARKRESVDTQYF
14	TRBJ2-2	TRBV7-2	CASSSTANTGELFF
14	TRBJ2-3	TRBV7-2	CASSLALDTDTQYF
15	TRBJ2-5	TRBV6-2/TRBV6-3	CASIRDSGPQETQYF